This T cell receptor (beta chain) was recovered during a study of regulatory T cells in long-lasting Graves disease. Time point defined: newly diagnosed GD, antithyroid drugs for less than 3 months. The TCR library was made from RNA that had been extracted from PBMCs in TRIzol. Germline assignment: CDR1 LGHDT and CDR2 YNNKEL (reference sequence). The CDR3 consists of 17 residues. Trimming cost V 7 bases and J 3 bases, with 22 bases left between them. Construction of TCR beta libraries relied on iRepertoire HTBI primers and on Arm-PCR targeting CDR3 regions. Authors' processing steps: Spanning all samples, the identified segments comprised around 60 TRBV and 14 to 15 TRBJ. TCRdb analysed the multiplex PCR reads with MiXCR anew, one entry per CDR3 protein. These V and J calls are TCRdb output, not the study's own analysis. The table includes over 500,000 distinct CDR3 sequences, approximately 15% detected once.

This same sample was also part of a study on T cells in Graves' hyperthyroidism and ophthalmopathy. That study adds: Uncontrolled infections, other autoimmune diseases, pregnancy or lactation led to exclusion of patients. The study used the HTBI primer set for a first-round RT-PCR of the TCR CDR3. Most expanded thyroid clonotypes above 0.001 also appeared in blood.

The chain couples TRBV3-1 to TRBJ1-5; tentative D call: TRBD1 (6 bases). Sequenced here: peripheral blood mononuclear cells (PBMCs), sampled at new diagnosis, from a patient treated with antithyroid drugs. The TCR was taken from a woman aged 30 to 39 with Graves disease. The CDR3 loop is CASTQKQGEDDNQPQHF. CDR3 bases: TGTGCCAGCACCCAGAAACAGGGAGAGGATGACAATCAGCCCCAGCATTTT.